Here is one TCR beta chain with its context. The sample originates from a study of T cell changes during pregnancy in multiple sclerosis. The CDR3 length is 14 residues. Losses at the gene ends were 2 bases for V and 6 bases for J; bases not matched to a gene: 7. Germline CDR1 and CDR2: KGHSH and LQKENI. Assay: immunoSEQ multiplex PCR; the TCRdb copy retains only in-frame clones and omits some. There are approximately 74,000 clones in the sample; 88% occur only once, and approximately 3.4% lies in the top ten. The chain employs TRBV18 and TRBJ2-7; 7 bases agree with TRBD1. This sequence originates from a female donor with multiple sclerosis, enrolled in a pregnancy study. Sequencing was performed on peripheral blood, taken before pregnancy. The CDR3 DNA reads TGTGCCAGCTCACCAAAGGGGGCAATGGGCGAGCAGTACTTC. This gives the protein CASSPKGAMGEQYF.